The clone carrying this T cell receptor beta chain was counted only a few times. These data belong to a study of cytomegalovirus exposure and HLA in healthy donors. Data came from immunoSEQ multiplex PCR; TCRdb stores just in-frame clones and leaves some out. The table records some 87,000 clones, about 96% of them present only once. Germline CDR1 LNHDA, CDR2 SQIVND (reference sequence). CDR3 size: 15 residues. Deletions cut 3 bases from V and 7 bases from J, with 16 bases between. Sequencing used PBMCs. V usage is TRBV19 and J usage is TRBJ2-1, with a weak D call TRBD1 (6 bases). This receptor was obtained from a young woman in good health and CMV-seronegative. CDR3 residues: CASSIRGRGENEQFF. CDR3 in DNA: TGTGCCAGTAGTATTAGGGGGAGAGGGGAAAATGAGCAGTTCTTC.